This T cell receptor beta chain emerged from a study of T cell changes during pregnancy in multiple sclerosis. Profiled with immunoSEQ multiplex PCR; TCRdb holds only in-frame clones, not every one. The sample contains 30,000 to 45,000 clones, more than 80% of which appear only once. V was clipped by 0 bases and J by 4 bases, with 22 bases between them. CDR3 length: 19 amino acids. Material: peripheral blood, obtained before pregnancy. The receptor was isolated from a female donor with multiple sclerosis, enrolled in a pregnancy study. The V and J genes are TRBV6-7 and TRBJ2-1; possible D gene TRBD2, 7 bases. TRBV6-7 is flagged as an ORF with uncertain function. The CDR3 DNA follows: TGTGCCAGCAGTTACTCGAAAGGGCGGGAGTGGGGGCTTTACAATGAGCAGTTCTTC. Translating it yields CASSYSKGREWGLYNEQFF.